The rows below give T cell receptor beta chains drawn from one sample of a study of CD8+ T cells in alopecia areata. Data came from immunoSEQ multiplex PCR; TCRdb stores just in-frame clones and leaves some out. There are about 130,000 clones in the sample; roughly 58% occur only once, and under 5% lies in the top ten. The material was CD4+ T cells sorted from blood, obtained at week 0. All receptors derive from a human donor with alopecia areata. Each CDR3 is given with its conserved first and last residue. D genes are given only for firm matches. Clone size is given for some rows only: seen once, a few or many times, or a class if the clone is expanded.

clone size	V gene	J gene	D gene	CDR3 protein	CDR3 DNA
NA	TRBV5-1	TRBJ2-6	NA	CASSLRNSPGANVLTF	TGCGCCAGCAGCTTAAGAAACAGTCCCGGGGCCAACGTCCTGACTTTC
NA	TRBV7-9	TRBJ2-7	NA	CASSVGTSSEQYF	TGTGCCAGCAGCGTTGGGACATCGAGCGAGCAGTACTTC
NA	TRBV14	TRBJ1-1	TRBD1	CATRRQGPLLGAFF	TGTGCCACCCGTAGACAGGGGCCGCTGTTGGGGGCTTTCTTT
few	TRBV2	TRBJ2-2	TRBD1	CASRPGTDFTGELFF	TGTGCCAGCAGGCCCGGGACAGACTTCACCGGGGAGCTGTTTTTT
few	TRBV4-3	TRBJ2-1	TRBD2	CASSHESGNRYNEQFF	TGCGCCAGCAGCCATGAAAGCGGGAACCGTTACAATGAGCAGTTCTTC
few	TRBV2	TRBJ1-5	TRBD1	CASSGTGDQPQHF	TGTGCCAGCAGTGGTACAGGGGATCAGCCCCAGCATTTT
NA	TRBV4-2	TRBJ2-7	TRBD2	CASSPGLAGAGEQYF	TGTGCCAGCAGCCCCGGGCTAGCGGGGGCGGGTGAGCAGTACTTC
NA	TRBV4-1	TRBJ1-2	TRBD1	CASSPGTGEGYGYTF	TGCGCCAGCAGCCCTGGGACAGGGGAAGGCTATGGCTACACCTTC
NA	TRBV5-4	TRBJ2-1	TRBD1	CASRGRGQGPNEQFF	TGTGCCAGCAGAGGAAGGGGACAGGGGCCCAATGAGCAGTTCTTC
NA	TRBV7-2	TRBJ2-5	TRBD2	CASSLSLRGGRETQYF	TGTGCCAGCAGCTTATCGTTGCGGGGGGGCCGGGAGACCCAGTACTTC
few	TRBV5-1	TRBJ2-3	TRBD2	CASKTVVAGATDTQYF	TGCGCCAGCAAAACCGTTGTGGCGGGAGCGACAGATACGCAGTATTTT
NA	TRBV29-1	TRBJ1-2	NA	CSVVAPKQAIFYGYTF	TGCAGCGTCGTCGCGCCTAAACAGGCTATATTTTATGGCTACACCTTC
NA	TRBV5-4	TRBJ1-6	NA	CASSLLTSSYNSPLHF	TGTGCCAGCAGCTTGTTGACGAGCTCCTATAATTCACCCCTCCACTTT
NA	TRBV7-3	TRBJ1-2	NA	CASSLNPDGDGYTF	TGTGCCAGCAGCTTAAACCCGGACGGTGATGGCTACACCTTC
few	TRBV5-1	TRBJ2-1	TRBD1	CASSSQTGGNEQFF	TGCGCCAGCAGCTCCCAAACAGGGGGCAATGAGCAGTTCTTC
few	TRBV2	TRBJ2-7	NA	CASSEVRGATEQYF	TGTGCCAGCAGTGAGGTCAGGGGGGCTACAGAGCAGTACTTC
NA	TRBV30	TRBJ2-5	NA	CAWRYRQETQYF	TGTGCCTGGAGGTACCGGCAAGAGACCCAGTACTTC
NA	TRBV7-3	TRBJ2-2	NA	CASSRDFNTGELFF	TGTGCCAGCAGCAGGGACTTTAACACCGGGGAGCTGTTTTTT
NA	TRBV19	TRBJ2-7	NA	CASSIAGRAYEQYF	TGTGCCAGTAGTATAGCAGGCAGGGCCTACGAGCAGTACTTC
NA	TRBV2	TRBJ2-3	TRBD2	CASSTWGGRAKYF	TGTGCCAGCAGTACCTGGGGCGGGAGGGCGAAGTATTTT
few	TRBV27	TRBJ1-2	TRBD1	CASSQTGPLYGYTF	TGTGCCAGCAGCCAGACAGGGCCACTCTATGGCTACACCTTC
NA	TRBV9	TRBJ1-6	NA	CASSVEGREHSPLHF	TGTGCCAGCAGCGTAGAAGGCAGGGAGCATTCACCCCTCCACTTT